The text below deals with one T cell receptor (beta chain). The sample comes from a study of PD-L1 blockade in urothelial cancer. Time point specified: pretreatment peripheral blood. In germline, CDR1 is MRHNA, CDR2 SNTAGT. With 4 bases removed from V and 2 bases from J, the gap between germline ends came to 8 bases. The CDR3 length is 14 residues. Added to each PCR by spiking were synthetic TCR analog templates. The data were produced by immunoSEQ multiplex PCR, yet TCRdb's version contains in-frame clones alone and is incomplete. The table lists more than 55,000 clones, approximately 80% of them singletons.

The source is a man aged 70-80 years with urothelial cancer. The sample consisted of PBMCs, taken around atezolizumab (anti-PD-L1) treatment. V usage is TRBV6-4 and J usage is TRBJ2-2; D unresolved. The CDR3 protein is CASSGEINTGELFF. Here the CDR3 DNA reads TGTGCCAGCAGTGGCGAAATCAACACCGGGGAGCTGTTTTTT.